This TCR beta chain derives from a study of chemoradiotherapy in HPV16-positive cancers. Study-wide background: Two HPV16-positive patients' cells yielded candidate HPV-specific clones and common motifs. The study, taken as a whole, reports: Only a couple of HPV16-positive patients supplied the functional HPV-specificity definition. During treatment, candidate HPV-specific clones and E7-related motifs expanded in tumor. For HPV16-positive patients, expanding HPV-responsive T cells associated with longer recurrence-free survival.

A word on this clone: Its antigen is unknown.

The repertoire was sequenced with immunoSEQ multiplex PCR; TCRdb's copy has only in-frame clones and lacks some. The table lists about 12,000 clones, around 66% of them singletons. Per the germline V gene, CDR1 is MDHEN and CDR2 is SYDVKM. V shed 5 bases and J shed 3 bases, with 24 bases lying between them. This CDR3 is built from 18 residues. The V and J genes are TRBV28 and TRBJ2-3; TRBD1 or TRBD2 may be the D gene (6 bases each). This material was obtained from a patient who underwent chemoradiotherapy. The receptor was isolated from a human donor with HPV-associated anogenital cancer. This CDR3 reads CASSPDRRAGRWTDTQYF. CDR3 sequence (DNA): TGTGCCAGCAGTCCCGACAGGAGGGCAGGGAGGTGGACAGATACGCAGTATTTT.